This T cell receptor beta chain stems from a study of cytomegalovirus exposure and HLA in healthy donors. General study results and limits: Presence/absence analyses rested on an assumption that sequencing depth was roughly uniform across donors. Later analysis suggested most CMV-associated TCR beta chains were HLA-restricted.

This PCR relied on a set of 60 Vbeta primers and 13 Jbeta primers. The protocol was immunoSEQ multiplex PCR, while the TCRdb copy is restricted to in-frame clones and leaves out a portion. The repertoire holds roughly 70,000 clones, around three quarters seen once, with about 6.5% in the top ten. As regards this clone: What it binds is unknown.

The CDR3 covers 14 residues. Trimming shortened V by 4 bases and J by 7 bases, and 11 bases separated the two germline ends. Germline values: CDR1 SGHTA, CDR2 FQGNSA. This TCR came from a man aged 50 to 59 in good health and CMV-seronegative. The genes are TRBV7-2 and TRBJ1-6; tentative D call: TRBD1 (6 bases). Sequences were obtained from PBMCs. The CDR3 DNA is TGTGCCAGCAGCTCCAGGGGTAGGAATTCACCCCTCCACTTT. It codes for CASSSRGRNSPLHF.